A single sample gave rise to the 8 T cell receptor beta chains below, sequenced in a study of blood T cell repertoires in COVID-19. Data came from immunoSEQ multiplex PCR; TCRdb stores just in-frame clones and leaves some out. The repertoire holds some 180,000 clones, with around nine tenths as singletons. The sequencing input was peripheral blood. These receptors were obtained from a man between 60 and 75 years old with active or convalescent COVID-19.

The chain is built from TRBV4-2 and TRBJ1-2; 8 bases fit TRBD1. J was trimmed by 7 bases and V by 1 base; bases with no gene match: 11. Germline CDR1 reads LGHNA; CDR2 reads YNFKEQ. The CDR3 is 16 residues long. For the CDR3, the DNA is TGTGCCAGCAGCCAAGGGGGCTCCGGGACAGGTATTGGCTACACCTTC. This sequence encodes CASSQGGSGTGIGYTF.

The chain has TRBV9 and TRBJ2-3; D not certain. Germline lookup yields CDR1 SGDLS and CDR2 YYNGEE. The CDR3 is made up of 13 amino acids. Trimming took off 0 bases at V and 5 bases at J, with 7 bases between the two ends. The CDR3 region is CASSVEFRDTQYF. The CDR3 nucleotides are TGTGCCAGCAGCGTAGAATTTCGAGATACGCAGTATTTT. The full variable domain, its missing parts supplied by reference TRBV9 and TRBJ2-3, is DSGVTQTPKHLITATGQRVTLRCSPRSGDLSVYWYQQSLDQGLQFLIQYYNGEERAKGNILERFSAQQFPDLHSELNLSSLELGDSALYFCASSVEFRDTQYFGPGTRLTVL.

This clone has just one count. Other DNA sequences in this sample translate to the same CDR3. This sequence joins TRBV7-2 and TRBJ1-5, with a tentative D call TRBD1 (6 bases). There are 15 residues in the CDR3. The V and J ends lost 1 base and 1 base respectively, with 8 bases between them. Germline CDR1 SGHTA, CDR2 FQGNSA. CDR3 nucleotide sequence: TGTGCCAGCAGCTTAGTAGGGGGAAGCAATCAGCCCCAGCATTTT. Translating gives CASSLVGGSNQPQHF.

CDR3 residues: CAWGTGGDQPQHF. CDR3 in DNA: TGTGCCTGGGGGACAGGGGGTGATCAGCCCCAGCATTTT. The chain combines TRBV30 with TRBJ1-5, with 11 bases lining up with TRBD1. J gave up 5 bases and V 5 bases, and 2 bases lay outside the gene matches. CDR1 GTSNPN and CDR2 SVGIG come from the germline V gene (reference sequence). The CDR3 runs to 13 residues.

This CDR3 reads CASSPGTNTGELFF. The CDR3, as DNA: TGCGCCAGCAGCCCAGGGACGAACACCGGGGAGCTGTTTTTT. V gene TRBV5-1 combines with J gene TRBJ2-2; tentatively, D is TRBD1 (5 bases). V was trimmed by 4 bases and J by 0 bases, leaving 7 bases between them. The germline V gene has CDR1 SGHRS and CDR2 YFSETQ. This CDR3 region has 14 residues. The full variable domain, its missing parts supplied by reference TRBV5-1 and TRBJ2-2, is KAGVTQTPRYLIKTRGQQVTLSCSPISGHRSVSWYQQTPGQGLQFLFEYFSETQRNKGNFPGRFSGRQFSNSRSEMNVSTLELGDSALYLCASSPGTNTGELFFGEGSRLTVL.

The chain combines TRBV2 with TRBJ2-3; D might be TRBD2 (6 bases). Germline V gene data show CDR1 as SNHLY and CDR2 as FYNNEI. V dropped 2 bases and J dropped 2 bases, with 29 bases sitting between them. CDR3 length equals 21 residues. In DNA form, the CDR3 reads TGTGCCAGCAGTGAACCGCAGTTCATCCGGGGCTTTTCGGGAGACACAGATACGCAGTATTTT. Amino acids: CASSEPQFIRGFSGDTDTQYF.

This chain connects TRBV15 to TRBJ1-1; D is undetermined. The CDR3 has 14 residues. V dropped 0 bases and J dropped 8 bases, with 13 bases sitting between them. The germline V gene has CDR1 LNHNV and CDR2 YYDKDF (reference sequence). The chain's CDR3 is CATSRDPGYEEAFF. CDR3 nucleotides: TGTGCCACCAGCAGAGATCCGGGGTATGAGGAAGCTTTCTTT.

The V and J genes are TRBV2 and TRBJ2-5; 8 nucleotides agree with TRBD2. V gave up 5 bases and J gave up 4 bases; unmatched junction bases: 6. The CDR3 is 14 residues long. Germline loops: CDR1 SNHLY, CDR2 FYNNEI. For the CDR3, the DNA is TGTGCCAGCAGTATCGGGAGGGAGAGAGAGACCCAGTACTTC. This gives the protein CASSIGRERETQYF. Supplemented by reference TRBV2 and TRBJ2-5, the full variable domain reads EPEVTQTPSHQVTQMGQEVILRCVPISNHLYFYWYRQILGQKVEFLVSFYNNEISEKSEIFDDQFSVERPDGSNFTLKIRSTKLEDSAMYFCASSIGRERETQYFGPGTRLLVL.